This T cell receptor (beta chain) derives from a study of cytomegalovirus exposure and HLA in healthy donors. From germline, CDR1 is MNHEY and CDR2 SVGAGI. CDR3 length equals 13 residues. The ends were cut back, 9 bases at V and 3 bases at J, with 11 bases in the middle. Primers for the PCR totalled 60 Vbeta and 13 Jbeta. The table came from immunoSEQ multiplex PCR; TCRdb's copy has only in-frame clones and leaves some out. This table holds over 100,000 clones. The sequence derives from a man younger than 30 in good health and CMV-seronegative. The gene calls are TRBV6-5 and TRBJ1-4; D not resolved. The sample was PBMCs. The CDR3: CASKERANEKLFF. The DNA for the CDR3 is TGTGCCAGTAAAGAGCGGGCTAATGAAAAACTGTTTTTT.